The next 22 T cell receptor beta chains were all read from a single sample in a study of shared clonotypes between healthy human individuals. The method was immunoSEQ multiplex PCR; TCRdb's version includes in-frame clones alone and lacks a portion of them. The data hold about 820,000 clones, with almost 95% observed a single time. Only CD45RO-negative cells positively selected for CCR7 counted as naive CD8 cells, so terminally differentiated effector memory CD45RA+ cells were excluded. Sequencing was carried out using naive CD8+ T cells sorted from blood. These receptor sequences come from a man aged 25-45 years in good health.

The chain has TRBV11-2 and TRBJ1-1; no reliable D call. The germline V gene has CDR1 SGHAT and CDR2 FQNNGV. The CDR3 covers 15 residues. V lost 7 bases to trimming and J lost 0 bases, with 15 bases between them. CDR3 sequence reads: CASKREYLMNTEAFF. The DNA for the CDR3 is TGTGCCAGCAAGCGGGAGTATTTAATGAACACTGAAGCTTTCTTT.

The chain employs TRBV27 and TRBJ2-5; D is possibly TRBD1 or TRBD2 (6 bases each). Trimming removed 3 bases from V and 5 bases from J, with 13 bases in between. From germline, CDR1 is MNHEY and CDR2 SMNVEV (reference sequence). This CDR3 is built from 14 residues. Here the CDR3 reads CASSFSGGRETQYF. CDR3 sequence (DNA): TGTGCCAGCAGTTTTTCCGGGGGCAGGGAGACCCAGTACTTC.

The chain carries TRBV29-1 and TRBJ2-2; TRBD2 aligns across 7 bases. Per germline, CDR1 SQVTM and CDR2 ANQGSEA. The trim removed 4 bases at V and 2 bases at J, leaving 4 bases unmatched. The CDR3 is 14 amino acids. The CDR3 nucleotides read TGCAGCGTTGCCCTAGCGGACAACACCGGGGAGCTGTTTTTT. It specifies CSVALADNTGELFF.

This chain connects TRBV27 to TRBJ2-1; D might be TRBD2 (5 bases). Trimming removed 6 bases at V and 1 base at J, with 19 bases between. Germline lookup yields CDR1 MNHEY and CDR2 SMNVEV (reference sequence). The CDR3 sequence is 17 residues long. In DNA form, the CDR3 reads TGTGCCAGCAGGACCCGGACTGGTCAAGCGTCCTACAATGAGCAGTTCTTC. It is translated as CASRTRTGQASYNEQFF.

This clone was found a few times. This chain joins TRBV27 and TRBJ2-1; D is possibly TRBD2 (6 bases). Trimming pared 5 bases from V and 0 bases from J, leaving 11 bases between. This CDR3 is built from 15 residues. CDR1 MNHEY and CDR2 SMNVEV come from the germline V gene (reference sequence). This CDR3 reads CASSHSGASYNEQFF. The CDR3 nucleotides read TGTGCCAGCAGTCATAGCGGTGCCTCCTACAATGAGCAGTTCTTC.

This rearrangement joins TRBV29-1 to TRBJ2-7; 7 bases map to TRBD2. This CDR3 spans 14 amino acids. V trimming: 1 base; J trimming: 2 bases; junction bases outside the gene matches: 5. Germline V gene data show CDR1 as SQVTM and CDR2 as ANQGSEA. CDR3 nucleotide sequence: TGCAGCGTTGAAGGGCTAGCGGACACCTACGAGCAGTACTTC. As protein: CSVEGLADTYEQYF.

This clone appeared once. CDR3 coding DNA: TGTGCCAGCAGCATCGAGGGAGGGAGCACTGAAGCTTTCTTT. Its protein is CASSIEGGSTEAFF. V is TRBV9 and J is TRBJ1-1; D is undetermined. V lost 4 bases to trimming and J lost 4 bases, with 14 bases between them. This CDR3 is built from 14 residues. The germline V gene has CDR1 SGDLS and CDR2 YYNGEE.

The V and J genes are TRBV7-2 and TRBJ2-7, with 7 bases matching TRBD2. Germline trimming cut 3 bases from V and 0 bases from J; bases unmatched to any gene: 11. The germline CDR1 and CDR2 sequences are SGHTA and FQGNSA. The CDR3 loop spans 17 amino acids. The CDR3 nucleotides read TGTGCCAGCAGCTTCCCCTTCGCGGGAGAGCGCTCCTACGAGCAGTACTTC. Translation gives CASSFPFAGERSYEQYF.

CDR3 in amino acids: CASSLRAMGLAGGPASTDTQYF. DNA of the CDR3: TGCGCCAGCAGCTTGAGGGCTATGGGTCTAGCGGGAGGGCCTGCTAGCACAGATACGCAGTATTTT. The chain uses TRBV5-1 and TRBJ2-3; 12 bases align to TRBD2. The CDR3 is 22 amino acids. The germline V gene encodes CDR1 SGHRS and CDR2 YFSETQ. With V trimmed by 1 base and J by 0 bases, 18 bases remained unmatched.

This chain connects TRBV18 to TRBJ1-2; 7 bases fit TRBD1. There are 17 residues in the CDR3. V lost 1 base, J lost 3 bases, and 11 bases stayed unmatched. Germline CDR1 KGHSH, CDR2 LQKENI. CDR3 coding DNA: TGTGCCAGCTCACCACGGGACAGCAAGACCTTTTACTATGGCTACACCTTC. It codes for CASSPRDSKTFYYGYTF.

The rearrangement joins TRBV4-2 to TRBJ2-3, with TRBD1 as a possible D gene (6 bases). This CDR3 spans 16 amino acids. Per the germline V gene, CDR1 is LGHNA and CDR2 is YNFKEQ. V dropped 3 bases and J dropped 0 bases, with 13 bases sitting between them. In nucleotides, the CDR3 is TGTGCCAGCAGCCATTGGACAGTCTCTAGCACAGATACGCAGTATTTT. It yields the protein CASSHWTVSSTDTQYF.

The chain has TRBV19 and TRBJ2-1; the D is unclear. The V and J ends lost 3 bases and 1 base respectively, with 10 bases between them. Germline CDR1 LNHDA, CDR2 SQIVND (reference sequence). The CDR3 is made up of 15 amino acids. The CDR3 protein is CASSIQWDSYNEQFF. Written as DNA, the CDR3 is TGTGCCAGTAGTATTCAATGGGATTCCTACAATGAGCAGTTCTTC.

The genes are TRBV5-1 and TRBJ2-3; D is uncertain. CDR1 is SGHRS and CDR2 is YFSETQ in the germline V gene. This CDR3 spans 14 amino acids. The V and J ends lost 8 bases and 1 base respectively, with 14 bases between them. CDR3 sequence (DNA): TGCGCCAGTTCCCCGGGCGGAGGCACAGATACGCAGTATTTT. Translating it yields CASSPGGGTDTQYF.

This clone has just one count. V and J are TRBV13 and TRBJ2-4; 8 nucleotides align to TRBD2. V trimming: 8 bases; J trimming: 5 bases; junction bases outside the gene matches: 11. The CDR3 consists of 15 residues. Germline CDR1 is PRHDT and CDR2 is FYEKMQ (reference sequence). Written as DNA, the CDR3 is TGTGCCAGCTCCCTCCAGCGGGAGTGGGAAAACATTCAGTACTTC. Translating gives CASSLQREWENIQYF. Full variable domain (remainder filled in from reference TRBV13 and TRBJ2-4): AAGVIQSPRHLIKEKRETATLKCYPIPRHDTVYWYQQGPGQDPQFLISFYEKMQSDKGSIPDRFSAQQFSDYHSELNMSSLELGDSALYFCASSLQREWENIQYFGAGTRLSVL.

This chain joins TRBV11-2 and TRBJ2-3; D ambiguous. Germline CDR1 is SGHAT and CDR2 is FQNNGV. The CDR3 spans 11 residues. The CDR3 nucleotides are TGTGGGTCTCTCGGCGCAGATACGCAGTATTTT. Amino acid sequence: CGSLGADTQYF.

V and J are TRBV2 and TRBJ2-1; D may be TRBD2 (6 bases). In germline, CDR1 is SNHLY, CDR2 FYNNEI. V was cut by 10 bases and J by 7 bases, with 23 bases left in between. The CDR3 contains 15 residues. The CDR3 DNA is TGTGCCACGGTTTTTGGGCGGGATTTTAGTAATGAGCAGTTCTTC. Protein: CATVFGRDFSNEQFF.

The rearrangement joins TRBV14 to TRBJ2-7; D may be TRBD1 (5 bases). Germline V gene lookup returns CDR1 SGHDN and CDR2 FVKESK. CDR3 length equals 16 residues. V was cut by 2 bases and J by 2 bases, with 16 bases left in between. The CDR3 DNA reads as TGTGCCAGCAGCCAAACCCGCCAACAGGACCCCTACGAGCAGTACTTC. It translates to CASSQTRQQDPYEQYF.

This sequence joins TRBV6-6 and TRBJ2-7; 14 nucleotides align to TRBD2. The CDR3 is made up of 15 amino acids. V lost 7 bases and J lost 7; bases outside the gene matches: 9. The germline CDR1 and CDR2 sequences are MNHNY and SVGAGI (reference sequence). The CDR3 spells CASTGLAGGQAEQYF. The CDR3 DNA reads TGTGCCAGCACCGGACTAGCGGGGGGACAGGCGGAGCAGTACTTC.

Only one count was recorded for this clone. At the DNA level, this CDR3 is encoded by other sequences in the same sample as well. The V call is TRBV7-9, the J call TRBJ2-7; tentative D call: TRBD1 (5 bases). V shed 1 base and J shed 7 bases, with 8 bases lying between them. CDR3 length: 12 residues. Germline V gene sequence: CDR1 SEHNR, CDR2 FQNEAQ (reference sequence). Written as DNA, the CDR3 is TGTGCCAGCAGCTTAGAAGGGGATGAGCAGTACTTC. Translation: CASSLEGDEQYF.

Notes on this clone: The sample carries other DNA sequences with the same CDR3. The chain combines TRBV2 with TRBJ2-2; no clear D gene. Per the germline V gene, CDR1 is SNHLY and CDR2 is FYNNEI. Trimming cost V 4 bases and J 11 bases, with 5 bases left between them. The CDR3 is 10 residues long. The CDR3 is CASSGGELFF. CDR3 in DNA: TGTGCCAGCAGTGGTGGAGAGCTGTTTTTT.

The CDR3 here is CASSPGRGYTF. DNA of the CDR3: TGTGCCAGCAGCCCGGGGCGGGGCTACACCTTC. V gene TRBV27 combines with J gene TRBJ1-2; tentative D call: TRBD1 (5 bases). CDR1 and CDR2 from the germline V gene are MNHEY and SMNVEV (reference sequence). This CDR3 is 11 amino acids long. Trimming removed 6 bases from V and 8 bases from J, with 10 bases in between.

CDR3 residues: CASSNQRGDFAEAFF. The CDR3 DNA follows: TGTGCCAGCAGCAACCAAAGGGGGGATTTCGCTGAAGCTTTCTTT. The rearrangement links TRBV7-9 to TRBJ1-1, with a weak D call TRBD1 (6 bases). The V end lost 5 bases, the J end lost 6 bases, and 19 bases lay between the germline ends. CDR1 is SEHNR, CDR2 FQNEAQ, per germline (reference sequence). CDR3 length equals 15 residues.